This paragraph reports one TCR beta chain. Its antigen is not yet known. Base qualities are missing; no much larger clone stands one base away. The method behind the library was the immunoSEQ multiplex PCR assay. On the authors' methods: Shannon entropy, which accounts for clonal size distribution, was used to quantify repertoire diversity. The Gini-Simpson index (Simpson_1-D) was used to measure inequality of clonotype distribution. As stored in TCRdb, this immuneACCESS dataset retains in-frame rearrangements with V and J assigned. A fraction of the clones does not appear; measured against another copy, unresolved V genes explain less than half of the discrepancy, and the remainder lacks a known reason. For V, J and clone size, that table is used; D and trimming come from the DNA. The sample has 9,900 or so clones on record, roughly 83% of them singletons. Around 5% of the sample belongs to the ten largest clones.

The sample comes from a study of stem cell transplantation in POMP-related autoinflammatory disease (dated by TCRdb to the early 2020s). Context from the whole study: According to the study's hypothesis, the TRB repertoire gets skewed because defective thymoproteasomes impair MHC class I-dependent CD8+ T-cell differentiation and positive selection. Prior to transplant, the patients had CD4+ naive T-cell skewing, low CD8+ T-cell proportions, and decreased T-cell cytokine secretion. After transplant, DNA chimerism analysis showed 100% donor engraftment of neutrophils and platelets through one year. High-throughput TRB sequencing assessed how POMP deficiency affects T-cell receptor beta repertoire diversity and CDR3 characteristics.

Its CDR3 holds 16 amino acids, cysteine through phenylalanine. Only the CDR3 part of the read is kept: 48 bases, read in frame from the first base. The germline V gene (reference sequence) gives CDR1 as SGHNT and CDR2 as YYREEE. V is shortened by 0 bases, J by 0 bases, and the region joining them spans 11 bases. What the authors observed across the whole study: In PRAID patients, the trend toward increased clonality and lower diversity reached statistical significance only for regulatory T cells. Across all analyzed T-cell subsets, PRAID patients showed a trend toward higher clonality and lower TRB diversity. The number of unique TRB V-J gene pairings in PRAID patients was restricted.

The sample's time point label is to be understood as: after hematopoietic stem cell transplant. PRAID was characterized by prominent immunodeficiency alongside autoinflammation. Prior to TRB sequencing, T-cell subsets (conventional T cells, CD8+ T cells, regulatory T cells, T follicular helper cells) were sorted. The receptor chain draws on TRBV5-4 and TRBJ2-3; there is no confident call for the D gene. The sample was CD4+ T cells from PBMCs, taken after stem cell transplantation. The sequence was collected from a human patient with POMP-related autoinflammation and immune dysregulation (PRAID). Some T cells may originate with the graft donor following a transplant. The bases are TGTGCCAGCAGCTTGGCCAAGGCTAGTAGCACAGATACGCAGTATTTT. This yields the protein CASSLAKASSTDTQYF.